Shown below are 20 T cell receptor beta chains from a single sample sequenced in a study of cytomegalovirus exposure and HLA in healthy donors. PCR amplification relied on 60 Vbeta primers (plus 13 Jbeta primers). Libraries were prepared by immunoSEQ multiplex PCR; TCRdb keeps only in-frame clonotypes and omits some of them. The sample has approximately 170,000 clones; about 76% are singletons. Material for sequencing was PBMCs. These receptors were collected from a woman aged 18-29 years in good health and CMV-seropositive.

The chain joins TRBV4-3 to TRBJ1-4, with unresolved D. The germline V gene encodes CDR1 LGHNA and CDR2 YSLEER. V lost 0 bases and J lost 3, with 11 bases in between. This CDR3 spans 16 amino acids. CDR3: CASSQELRLPNEKLFF. The CDR3 DNA reads TGCGCCAGCAGCCAAGAACTAAGACTTCCTAATGAAAAACTGTTTTTT.

The genes are TRBV2 and TRBJ2-7, with 10 nucleotides matching TRBD1. This CDR3 contains 15 residues. V shed 3 bases, J shed 3 bases, and the junction held 5 bases outside the gene matches. CDR1 SNHLY and CDR2 FYNNEI come from the germline V gene. The CDR3 DNA sequence: TGTGCCAGCAGTGACGACAGGGGGCAGTTCTACGAGCAGTACTTC. It encodes CASSDDRGQFYEQYF.

This chain uses TRBV7-9 with TRBJ1-5, with TRBD1 matching over 9 bases. The CDR3 covers 14 residues. Germline CDR1 is SEHNR and CDR2 is FQNEAQ (reference sequence). V lost 5 bases and J lost 3; bases outside the gene matches: 2. The CDR3 protein is CASSTGGYNQPQHF. The CDR3 nucleotides read TGTGCCAGCAGCACAGGGGGCTACAATCAGCCCCAGCATTTT.

The chain couples TRBV28 to TRBJ2-1, with 8 positions matching TRBD2. The junction had 7 bases not matched to a gene; V was cut back by 7 bases and J by 5 bases. Germline V gives CDR1 MDHEN, CDR2 SYDVKM. The CDR3 consists of 14 residues. CDR3 sequence: CASTQAGGHNEQFF. The DNA of the CDR3 is TGTGCCAGCACCCAGGCGGGGGGACACAATGAGCAGTTCTTC. Combining the CDR3 with reference TRBV28 and TRBJ2-1 gives the whole variable domain DVKVTQSSRYLVKRTGEKVFLECVQDMDHENMFWYRQDPGLGLRLIYFSYDVKMKEKGDIPEGYSVSREKKERFSLILESASTNQTSMYLCASTQAGGHNEQFFGPGTRLTVL.

The V call is TRBV11-2, the J call TRBJ1-2; D might be TRBD1 (6 bases). The CDR3 runs 15 residues. Trimming removed 5 bases at V and 4 bases at J, with 17 bases between. The germline gives CDR1 SGHAT, CDR2 FQNNGV. CDR3 residues: CASSPPKGQFYGYTF. The CDR3 nucleotides read TGTGCCAGCAGCCCGCCGAAAGGACAGTTCTATGGCTACACCTTC.

This clone was observed a handful of times. This chain uses TRBV5-4 with TRBJ2-1; TRBD2 matches 9 bases. CDR1 is SGHNT, CDR2 YYREEE, per germline (reference sequence). The CDR3 runs 16 residues. The J segment lost 7 bases and the V segment lost 0 bases, leaving 8 bases of the junction unmatched. The CDR3 reads CASSLEWRGGINEQFF. The DNA for the CDR3 is TGTGCCAGCAGCTTGGAATGGCGGGGGGGCATTAATGAGCAGTTCTTC.

The chain links TRBV7-3 to TRBJ2-7; the D gene is possibly TRBD1 (6 bases). The V and J ends lost 3 bases and 0 bases respectively, with 9 bases between them. The CDR3 sequence is 14 residues long. Germline loops: CDR1 SGHTA, CDR2 FQGTGA. The CDR3 nucleotides are TGTGCCAGCAGCTTTGGGGGCGACTCCTACGAGCAGTACTTC. This encodes CASSFGGDSYEQYF.

This clone was seen more than once but under ten times. The chain employs TRBV28 and TRBJ1-1, with 7 positions matching TRBD1. CDR3 length equals 13 residues. Trimming cost V 6 bases and J 5 bases; bases outside gene matches: 6. CDR1 and CDR2 (germline): MDHEN, SYDVKM. CDR3: CASSKNRGTEAFF. The CDR3 DNA sequence: TGTGCCAGCAGCAAGAACAGGGGTACTGAAGCTTTCTTT.

The chain uses TRBV19 and TRBJ1-5; TRBD1 matches 8 bases. Losses at the gene ends were 3 bases for V and 4 bases for J; bases not matched to a gene: 2. The germline V gene encodes CDR1 LNHDA and CDR2 SQIVND (reference sequence). The CDR3 is 14 residues long. The CDR3 bases are TGTGCCAGTAGTATCAGGACAGGGAATCAGCCCCAGCATTTT. Translation gives CASSIRTGNQPQHF.

V usage is TRBV4-3 and J usage is TRBJ1-4, with 9 positions matching TRBD1. J gave up 5 bases and V 0 bases, and 7 bases lay outside the gene matches. Germline V gives CDR1 LGHNA, CDR2 YSLEER. This CDR3 spans 17 amino acids. The chain's CDR3 is CASSQEGTGRMNEKLFF. CDR3 bases: TGCGCCAGCAGCCAAGAGGGGACAGGGAGGATGAATGAAAAACTGTTTTTT.

The rearrangement links TRBV9 to TRBJ2-2; possibly TRBD2 for D (6 bases). Trimming pared 0 bases from V and 8 bases from J, leaving 8 bases between. Germline V lookup: CDR1 SGDLS, CDR2 YYNGEE. The CDR3 loop spans 13 amino acids. CDR3 region: CASSVGGEGELFF. In nucleotides, the CDR3 is TGTGCCAGCAGCGTAGGGGGGGAAGGGGAGCTGTTTTTT. Looking up the rest from reference TRBV9 and TRBJ2-2 gives the full variable domain: DSGVTQTPKHLITATGQRVTLRCSPRSGDLSVYWYQQSLDQGLQFLIQYYNGEERAKGNILERFSAQQFPDLHSELNLSSLELGDSALYFCASSVGGEGELFFGEGSRLTVL.

The CDR3 region is CSVGERVDTQYF. The CDR3 DNA sequence: TGCAGCGTGGGTGAACGGGTGGATACGCAGTATTTT. The rearrangement joins TRBV29-1 to TRBJ2-3; D ambiguous. Deletions cut 6 bases from V and 6 bases from J, with 13 bases between. The CDR3 is 12 amino acids. The V gene's germline CDR1 is SQVTM and CDR2 ANQGSEA.

The V call is TRBV7-9, the J call TRBJ2-7, with D perhaps TRBD1 (5 bases). The CDR3 is 12 amino acids. Germline V gene sequence: CDR1 SEHNR, CDR2 FQNEAQ (reference sequence). V lost 5 bases to trimming and J lost 4 bases, with 9 bases between them. CDR3 loop: CASSMRQYEQYF. In DNA form, the CDR3 reads TGTGCCAGCAGCATGCGACAGTACGAGCAGTACTTC. The full variable domain, its missing parts supplied by reference TRBV7-9 and TRBJ2-7, is DTGVSQNPRHKITKRGQNVTFRCDPISEHNRLYWYRQTLGQGPEFLTYFQNEAQLEKSRLLSDRFSAERPKGSFSTLEIQRTEQGDSAMYLCASSMRQYEQYFGPGTRLTVT.

The rearrangement joins TRBV6-6 to TRBJ1-1, with a possible D match to TRBD1 (6 bases). The germline CDR1 and CDR2 sequences are MNHNY and SVGAGI (reference sequence). CDR3 length equals 16 residues. Trimming removed 5 bases from V and 2 bases from J, with 18 bases in between. CDR3 bases: TGTGCCAGCAGTACAACCCCCGGGACAACCAACACTGAAGCTTTCTTT. Amino acid sequence: CASSTTPGTTNTEAFF.

The genes are TRBV6-5 and TRBJ1-2, with no clear D. The CDR3 sequence is 12 residues long. The germline gives CDR1 MNHEY, CDR2 SVGAGI. V was trimmed by 6 bases and J by 4 bases, leaving 9 bases between them. CDR3 in amino acids: CASRSGGYGYTF. For the CDR3, the DNA is TGTGCCAGCAGAAGCGGTGGCTATGGCTACACCTTC.

The chain couples TRBV11-2 to TRBJ2-5; D remains ambiguous. The CDR3 sequence is 14 residues long. The germline CDR1 and CDR2 sequences are SGHAT and FQNNGV. Trimming left V 0 bases short and J 7 bases short, with 12 bases between. The CDR3 sequence: CASSLEVSLGTQYF. DNA of the CDR3: TGTGCCAGCAGCTTAGAAGTGAGTCTTGGGACCCAGTACTTC.

V is TRBV28 and J is TRBJ1-5, with D hard to call. The CDR3 loop spans 12 amino acids. V was shortened by 4 bases and J by 5 bases, with 6 bases between the two germline ends. The germline V gene encodes CDR1 MDHEN and CDR2 SYDVKM. The DNA of the CDR3 is TGTGCCAGCAGTTCCGGGGATCAGCCCCAGCATTTT. Translated, it gives CASSSGDQPQHF.

This chain joins TRBV4-1 and TRBJ1-1, with unresolved D. The V and J ends lost 0 bases and 7 bases respectively, with 3 bases between them. The CDR3 is 11 residues long. Germline CDR1 MGHRA, CDR2 YSYEKL. The CDR3 reads CASSQDSEAFF. The CDR3 DNA sequence: TGCGCCAGCAGCCAAGACAGTGAAGCTTTCTTT.

The V and J genes are TRBV5-6 and TRBJ2-1; 11 bases are shared with TRBD2. This CDR3 contains 15 residues. Germline values: CDR1 SGHDT, CDR2 YYEEEE. Trimming cost V 0 bases and J 9 bases; bases outside gene matches: 5. CDR3 sequence (DNA): TGTGCCAGCAGCTTGGTACTAGCGGGGGCTCCTGAGCAGTTCTTC. Encoded protein: CASSLVLAGAPEQFF.

The V gene is TRBV14, the J gene TRBJ2-7; D is undetermined. From germline, CDR1 is SGHDN and CDR2 FVKESK. This CDR3 comprises 13 residues. V was pared by 2 bases and J by 0 bases, with 5 bases between. The CDR3 loop is CASSQLSSYEQYF. The CDR3 DNA reads as TGTGCCAGCAGCCAACTCAGCTCCTACGAGCAGTACTTC.